The T cell receptor beta chain described here comes from a study of cytomegalovirus exposure and HLA in healthy donors. Study as a whole: Earlier, 90 million to 140 million unique TCR beta sequences were recovered from around 190 million T cells by an analysis.

Overall study findings and caveats: The authors excluded some V segments, including TRBV6-2 and TRBV6-3, as indistinguishable. More clonal expansion characterized HLA-associated TCR beta chains than equally common others in a later analysis.

Primers included in the PCR were 60 Vbeta and 13 Jbeta primers. Clones were sequenced by immunoSEQ multiplex PCR, and TCRdb holds only the in-frame ones, with some missing. The sample lists about 160,000 clones; under 85% were seen once. Each donor was nominally healthy when sampled (though unrecorded immune exposures were likely). A single count supports this clone. Its cognate antigen is unknown. Germline V gene lookup returns CDR1 SGHAT and CDR2 FQNNGV. Trimming took 5 bases from V and 2 from J, leaving 16 bases between them. This CDR3 region has 15 residues. This sequence was found in a woman aged 25 to 39 in good health and CMV-seronegative. The sequenced material came from PBMCs. The rearrangement links TRBV11-2 to TRBJ2-7; perhaps TRBD2 as D (6 bases). The CDR3 DNA sequence: TGTGCCAGCAGCCCCTGGCGGGGTGGTACCTACGAGCAGTACTTC. This codes for CASSPWRGGTYEQYF.